The T cell receptor (beta chain) under discussion was sequenced for a study of T cell repertoires in cytomegalovirus infection. Across the whole study: Matching HLA type, along with CMV infection, was indicated by public TCR beta signatures.

CDR3 size: 15 residues. The germline V gene encodes CDR1 MNHNS and CDR2 SASEGT. Trimming removed 6 bases from V and 2 bases from J, with 17 bases in between. Study observations and caveats: The ex vivo response was dominated by HLA-C-restricted CMV-specific TCR beta clonotypes. Cumulated frequencies of public TCR beta families served to identify carriers of CMV plus the relevant HLA.

In its sample, this clonotype was seen many times. Its target is not known. TCRdb re-called the reads with MiXCR, one entry per CDR3 protein. The sample shows some 600,000 distinct CDR3 sequences, 20% to 30% of them seen only once. The material sequenced was CD8+ T cells from PBMCs. This TCR was sampled from a human donor in good health (CMV status not recorded). Some clones in this sample may be carry-over from other donors' samples. The chain employs TRBV6-1 and TRBJ2-7; no definite D call. CDR3 residues: CASSPIPELPYEQYV. CDR3 DNA: TGTGCCAGCAGCCCCATACCCGAACTCCCCTACGAGCAGTACGTC.